This T cell receptor (beta chain) came from a study of blood T cell repertoires in COVID-19. The V gene's germline CDR1 is MNHNY and CDR2 SVGAGI (reference sequence). The length of the CDR3 is 15 residues. Trimming at V came to 4 bases and at J to 5 bases, leaving 7 bases not matched to a gene. Using immunoSEQ multiplex PCR, the repertoire was profiled, and TCRdb retains in-frame clones only, with some absent. Of some 490,000 clones listed, 75% to 90% are singletons. Participant reports of clinical history set cohort assignment. The rearrangement links TRBV6-6 to TRBJ2-1, with 8 nucleotides matching TRBD2. Sample: PBMCs or T cells enriched from blood (not recorded which). This TCR came from a woman aged 60-75 years who had recovered from COVID-19. The chain's CDR3 is CASSFRAGVDNEQFF. The CDR3 nucleotides read TGTGCCAGCAGTTTCCGAGCGGGGGTGGACAATGAGCAGTTCTTC.